The 23 T cell receptor beta chains below all came from one sample that was sequenced in a study of T cell clonotyping in hematopoietic cell transplantation. Measured with immunoSEQ multiplex PCR; TCRdb has only the in-frame clones, and not every one. The sample consists of some 5,000 clones, about nine tenths of them appearing once. Here the sequenced sample was peripheral blood mononuclear cells, taken 100 days after allogeneic stem cell transplant. All receptors come from a male patient between 65 and 79 years old who had an allogeneic stem cell transplant from an unrelated donor, so T cells may come from the graft donor. Some clones in this sample may be carry-over from other donors' samples.

The chain has TRBV29-1 and TRBJ1-2, with D perhaps TRBD1 (5 bases). Trimming shortened V by 5 bases and J by 5 bases, and 12 bases separated the two germline ends. The CDR3 length is 12 residues. Germline V gene lookup returns CDR1 SQVTM and CDR2 ANQGSEA. The CDR3 is CSVRRGGYGYTF. In DNA form, the CDR3 reads TGCAGCGTTCGACGGGGGGGATATGGCTACACCTTC.

The chain recombines TRBV5-6 with TRBJ1-2; 8 nucleotides line up with TRBD1. Germline values: CDR1 SGHDT, CDR2 YYEEEE. The CDR3 is 15 residues long. Trimming at V came to 4 bases and at J to 7 bases, leaving 12 bases not matched to a gene. The DNA of the CDR3 is TGTGCCAGCAGCCGGACAGGGACGGTTATAGGTGGCTACACCTTC. Its translation is CASSRTGTVIGGYTF.

This rearrangement joins TRBV29-1 to TRBJ2-7; 10 bases align to TRBD2. Unmatched junction bases numbered 4, after V lost 2 bases and J lost 6 bases. The CDR3 length is 13 residues. Germline V gene sequence: CDR1 SQVTM, CDR2 ANQGSEA. Here the CDR3 reads CSVELAGEGEQYF. For the CDR3, the DNA is TGCAGCGTTGAACTAGCGGGAGAGGGCGAGCAGTACTTC.

The chain recombines TRBV5-1 with TRBJ1-3, with no clear D. The CDR3 contains 18 residues. The V end was cut by 0 bases, the J end by 0 bases, with 16 bases between. Germline lookup yields CDR1 SGHRS and CDR2 YFSETQ. CDR3 nucleotides: TGCGCCAGCAGCTTGGATCGGGTAAAGGGAAGCTCTGGAAACACCATATATTTT. It encodes CASSLDRVKGSSGNTIYF.

CDR3 nucleotides: TGTGCCAGCAGTTTCTCGGGGGGGGGTGAGCAGTTCTTC. As protein: CASSFSGGGEQFF. The rearrangement links TRBV6-6 to TRBJ2-1; 8 bases are a match to TRBD2. The CDR3 has 13 amino acids. With V trimmed by 4 bases and J by 9 bases, 5 bases remained unmatched. Germline CDR1 reads MNHNY; CDR2 reads SVGAGI (reference sequence).

The chain couples TRBV13 to TRBJ2-7; no clear D. This CDR3 contains 13 residues. The germline V gene has CDR1 PRHDT and CDR2 FYEKMQ (reference sequence). V was pared by 4 bases and J by 4 bases, with 11 bases between. The CDR3 DNA follows: TGTGCCAGCAGCTATCCGGCCCAATACGAGCAGTACTTC. Its protein is CASSYPAQYEQYF.

The chain is built from TRBV27 and TRBJ2-1; 7 bases match TRBD1. V dropped 7 bases and J dropped 3; count of bases not matched to a gene: 9. CDR1 and CDR2 (germline): MNHEY, SMNVEV (reference sequence). The CDR3 runs 15 residues. The CDR3 region has the DNA TGTGCCAGCACTATGGGACAGTCAAGCTACAATGAGCAGTTCTTC. Amino acids: CASTMGQSSYNEQFF.

This clone is large in the sample. This rearrangement joins TRBV5-6 to TRBJ1-2; TRBD1 matches at 10 bases. Germline V gives CDR1 SGHDT, CDR2 YYEEEE. This CDR3 region has 16 residues. J was trimmed by 3 bases and V by 3 bases; bases with no gene match: 8. The CDR3 is CASSSGQGTFDYGYTF. CDR3 DNA: TGTGCCAGCAGCTCGGGACAGGGGACATTTGACTATGGCTACACCTTC. The variable domain in full, with the rest retrieved from reference TRBV5-6 and TRBJ1-2, is DAGVTQSPTHLIKTRGQQVTLRCSPKSGHDTVSWYQQALGQGPQFIFQYYEEEERQRGNFPDRFSGHQFPNYSSELNVNALLLGDSALYLCASSSGQGTFDYGYTFGSGTRLTVV.

This sequence joins TRBV28 and TRBJ1-2; D perhaps matches TRBD1 (5 bases). Germline V gives CDR1 MDHEN, CDR2 SYDVKM. The V end was cut by 3 bases, the J end by 5 bases, with 10 bases between. This CDR3 has 13 amino acids. In nucleotides, the CDR3 is TGTGCCAGCAGTTTCCGGGGGGGGTATGGCTACACCTTC. The encoded protein is CASSFRGGYGYTF.

This clone was seen just once. CDR3 DNA sequence: TGTGCCAGCAGAGGACAGGGGAATGAAAAACTGTTTTTT. This encodes CASRGQGNEKLFF. The rearrangement joins TRBV27 to TRBJ1-4; 9 nucleotides match TRBD1. Germline values: CDR1 MNHEY, CDR2 SMNVEV (reference sequence). The CDR3 runs to 13 residues. The J segment lost 5 bases and the V segment lost 6 bases, leaving 1 base of the junction unmatched.

A single count supports this clone. This chain joins TRBV7-9 and TRBJ2-3; 7 nucleotides align to TRBD1. Germline trimming cut 3 bases from V and 4 bases from J; bases unmatched to any gene: 4. The CDR3 runs 14 residues. Germline V CDR1 and CDR2: SEHNR, FQNEAQ (reference sequence). The CDR3 sequence: CASSFGQAADTQYF. As DNA, the CDR3 is TGTGCCAGCAGCTTTGGACAGGCGGCAGATACGCAGTATTTT.

This chain uses TRBV11-2 with TRBJ2-7; a possible D gene is TRBD1 (5 bases). Germline-derived CDR1 and CDR2 are SGHAT and FQNNGV. V lost 0 bases, J lost 2 bases, and 11 bases lay in between. The CDR3 extends over 15 amino acids. In DNA, the CDR3 is TGTGCCAGCAGCTTAGATCTCGTGACAGCCTACGAGCAGTACTTC. Protein product: CASSLDLVTAYEQYF.

Only one count was recorded for this clone. This sequence joins TRBV6-5 and TRBJ2-1; TRBD2 matches 9 bases. The CDR3 consists of 15 residues. Trimming at V came to 7 bases and at J to 4 bases, leaving 8 bases not matched to a gene. The germline V gene encodes CDR1 MNHEY and CDR2 SVGAGI. The CDR3 DNA follows: TGTGCCAGCAATCAGCGGGGGGCGGAATACAATGAGCAGTTCTTC. Translation gives CASNQRGAEYNEQFF.

V gene TRBV9 combines with J gene TRBJ1-1; D not resolved. Germline V gives CDR1 SGDLS, CDR2 YYNGEE. The CDR3 is 15 residues long. V was pared by 4 bases and J by 4 bases, with 17 bases between. The CDR3 DNA sequence: TGTGCCAGCAGCCTGCGCCCGGGGTACGGCACTGAAGCTTTCTTT. It is translated as CASSLRPGYGTEAFF. The full variable domain, in which reference TRBV9 and TRBJ1-1 provide the parts outside the CDR3, is DSGVTQTPKHLITATGQRVTLRCSPRSGDLSVYWYQQSLDQGLQFLIQYYNGEERAKGNILERFSAQQFPDLHSELNLSSLELGDSALYFCASSLRPGYGTEAFFGQGTRLTVV.

V usage is TRBV27 and J usage is TRBJ2-7, with 10 nucleotides matching TRBD1. The CDR3 extends over 14 amino acids. CDR1 and CDR2 (germline): MNHEY, SMNVEV (reference sequence). Trimming took 2 bases from V and 4 from J; bases not matched to a gene: 2. In nucleotides, the CDR3 is TGTGCCAGCAGTTTACTGGGACAGGGGTACGAGCAGTACTTC. It specifies CASSLLGQGYEQYF.

The gene calls are TRBV2 and TRBJ2-7; 9 nucleotides align to TRBD2. Germline V gene sequence: CDR1 SNHLY, CDR2 FYNNEI. The J segment lost 3 bases and the V segment lost 0 bases, leaving 6 bases of the junction unmatched. This CDR3 spans 16 amino acids. The CDR3: CASSEAQTSGRYEQYF. The CDR3 coding sequence is TGTGCCAGCAGTGAAGCGCAAACTAGCGGGCGCTACGAGCAGTACTTC.

The chain is built from TRBV30 and TRBJ2-7; no firm D call. The V and J ends lost 3 bases and 0 bases respectively, with 18 bases between them. Germline CDR1 GTSNPN, CDR2 SVGIG (reference sequence). The length of the CDR3 is 16 residues. CDR3 bases: TGTGCCTGGAGGCGTTCCTTGGGCAGTACCTCCTACGAGCAGTACTTC. Translation gives CAWRRSLGSTSYEQYF.

The gene calls are TRBV15 and TRBJ2-7; D is perhaps TRBD1 (5 bases). The V gene's germline CDR1 is LNHNV and CDR2 YYDKDF (reference sequence). This CDR3 has 15 residues. Deletions cut 5 bases from V and 1 base from J, with 15 bases between. The CDR3 region has the DNA TGTGCCACCAGCCAGGGTGGGAAAACTTCCTACGAGCAGTACTTC. It translates to CATSQGGKTSYEQYF.

This chain links TRBV21-1 with TRBJ1-1. TRBV21-1 is reported as a pseudogene. This CDR3 region has 12 residues. CDR3 bases: TGTGCCAGCAGCAAATCCCGGACTGAAGCTTTCTTT. Translated: CASSKSRTEAFF.

The chain employs TRBV5-1 and TRBJ1-4; tentative D call: TRBD1 (6 bases). V shed 0 bases and J shed 4 bases, with 16 bases lying between them. The CDR3 contains 17 residues. Germline CDR1 and CDR2: SGHRS and YFSETQ. The CDR3 loop is CASSLGPRDIFNEKLFF. CDR3 nucleotide sequence: TGCGCCAGCAGCTTGGGCCCCCGGGACATTTTTAATGAAAAACTGTTTTTT.

This clone was seen more than once but under ten times. The V call is TRBV2, the J call TRBJ2-5; 10 bases line up with TRBD2. This CDR3 has 18 residues. Germline V lookup: CDR1 SNHLY, CDR2 FYNNEI. With V trimmed by 5 bases and J by 0 bases, 12 bases remained unmatched. The CDR3 DNA is TGTGCCAGCAGTTTTAGTGCAGCGGGAGGGACGTACCAAGAGACCCAGTACTTC. Translated, it gives CASSFSAAGGTYQETQYF.

The chain has TRBV27 and TRBJ2-2; possibly TRBD1 for D (7 bases). Germline-derived CDR1 and CDR2 are MNHEY and SMNVEV (reference sequence). The length of the CDR3 is 14 residues. Between the trimmed V and J ends, which lost 3 bases and 6 bases, there was a span of 11 bases. DNA of the CDR3: TGTGCCAGCAGTTTTGGAGGGGGCCCCGGGGAGCTGTTTTTT. Protein: CASSFGGGPGELFF.

V usage is TRBV9 and J usage is TRBJ2-7; D is perhaps TRBD2 (6 bases). The CDR3 is made up of 14 amino acids. V gave up 4 bases and J gave up 2 bases, with 13 bases separating them. Germline V gene lookup returns CDR1 SGDLS and CDR2 YYNGEE. The chain's CDR3 is CASSPTDYPYEQYF. In nucleotides, the CDR3 is TGTGCCAGCAGCCCGACGGACTATCCCTACGAGCAGTACTTC.